This is a list of T cell receptor beta chains from one sample in a study of read filtering for tumor transcriptome and immune sequencing. TCRdb analysed the reads with MiXCR anew, one entry per CDR3 protein. The table lists fewer than 100,000 distinct CDR3 sequences, approximately 13% of them singletons. What was sequenced was a population of CD138-negative cells sorted from bone marrow. All receptors derive from a donor over 35 with multiple myeloma. CDR3s include the opening cysteine and the closing phenylalanine or tryptophan. The D gene is left open where the match is weak. A row's size may be missing; if present it is once, few, many or a size class.

many	TRBJ2-2	TRBD2	TRBV6-4	CASTKTSVDTGELFF	TGTGCCAGCACTAAGACTAGCGTTGACACCGGGGAGCTGTTTTTT
many	TRBJ2-7	NA	TRBV7-2	CASSSPGTLSYEQYF	TGTGCCAGCAGCTCTCCGGGGACTCTCTCCTACGAGCAGTACTTC
many	TRBJ2-2	NA	TRBV7-3	CASSPQGRGTGELFF	TGTGCCAGCAGTCCACAGGGACGTGGCACCGGGGAGCTGTTTTTT
few	TRBJ2-7	NA	TRBV6-1	CASSLDFMTSYEQYF	TGTGCCAGCAGCCTGGACTTTATGACCTCCTACGAGCAGTACTTC
few	TRBJ2-7	NA	TRBV6-5	CASSYSWVNSYEQYF	TGTGCCAGCAGTTACTCCTGGGTGAACTCCTACGAGCAGTACTTC
many	TRBJ1-1	NA	TRBV5-1	CASSFSGNTEAFF	TGCGCCAGCAGCTTCAGTGGGAACACTGAAGCTTTCTTT
many	TRBJ2-1	NA	TRBV11-2	CASSAAGLGEQFF	TGTGCCAGCAGCGCTGCGGGACTCGGTGAGCAGTTCTTC
few	TRBJ2-7	NA	TRBV5-1	CASSPDPGTGPRGEQYF	TGCGCCAGCAGCCCCGACCCCGGGACTGGACCGCGGGGTGAGCAGTACTTC
NA	TRBJ2-1	TRBD2	TRBV5-1	CASSFLASGSFSEEQFF	TGCGCCAGCAGCTTTTTAGCTAGCGGGAGTTTTTCCGAAGAGCAGTTCTTC
many	TRBJ2-7	TRBD1	TRBV29-1	CSVDSGTGVYEQYF	TGCAGCGTTGATTCTGGGACAGGGGTGTACGAGCAGTACTTC
many	TRBJ2-1	NA	TRBV5-1	CASSFQQASNEQFF	TGCGCCAGCAGCTTTCAACAGGCAAGCAATGAGCAGTTCTTC
many	TRBJ2-7	NA	TRBV11-2	CASSSDRLSYEQYF	TGTGCCAGCAGCTCCGACAGGTTAAGCTACGAGCAGTACTTC
NA	TRBJ2-7	NA	TRBV6-2/TRBV6-3	CASTGTRGVEQYF	TGTGCCAGCACGGGGACACGAGGTGTTGAGCAGTACTTC
many	TRBJ1-1	NA	TRBV6-5	CASKIGRAAEAFF	TGTGCCAGCAAAATAGGAAGGGCCGCTGAAGCTTTCTTT
many	TRBJ2-5	TRBD1	TRBV12-3/TRBV12-4	CASSSSRQGETQYF	TGTGCCAGCAGCTCCAGTCGACAGGGAGAGACCCAGTACTTC
many	TRBJ2-1	NA	TRBV28	CASLRSGEQFF	TGTGCCAGCCTTAGGTCCGGCGAGCAGTTCTTC
many	TRBJ2-1	NA	TRBV20-1	CSAPRQGGNEQFF	TGCAGTGCCCCACGGCAGGGCGGGAATGAGCAGTTCTTC
many	TRBJ1-3	NA	TRBV20-1	CSAEGVEGNTIYF	TGCAGTGCTGAAGGGGTGGAAGGAAACACCATATATTTT
many	TRBJ2-7	NA	TRBV3-1	CASSPSGRLRNEQYF	TGTGCCAGCAGCCCCTCGGGGAGACTCAGGAACGAGCAGTACTTC
many	TRBJ1-2	NA	TRBV15	CATKDSLSYGYTF	TGTGCCACAAAGGACAGCCTTTCCTATGGCTACACCTTC
few	TRBJ2-2	TRBD2	TRBV7-9	CASMGTSLNTGELFF	TGTGCCAGCATGGGGACTAGCTTAAACACCGGGGAGCTGTTTTTT
few	TRBJ2-5	NA	TRBV6-5	CASSYYRPGGETQYF	TGTGCCAGCAGTTACTATCGCCCCGGGGGAGAGACCCAGTACTTC
many	TRBJ2-5	NA	TRBV6-1	CASSEQQLTQYF	TGTGCCAGCAGTGAACAACAGTTAACCCAGTACTTC
many	TRBJ2-5	TRBD1	TRBV27	CASSSGLTGGETQYF	TGTGCCAGCAGTTCCGGGCTTACAGGGGGAGAGACCCAGTACTTC
many	TRBJ1-1	TRBD1	TRBV5-1	CASSTGQGNAEAFF	TGCGCCAGCAGCACCGGACAGGGCAACGCTGAAGCTTTCTTT
many	TRBJ1-1	NA	TRBV29-1	CSVGGQNTEAFF	TGCAGCGTTGGGGGGCAGAACACTGAAGCTTTCTTT
many	TRBJ2-2	TRBD2	TRBV5-1	CASSLRTSGNTGELFF	TGCGCCAGCAGCCTTCGGACTAGCGGTAACACCGGGGAGCTGTTTTTT
many	TRBJ2-5	TRBD2	TRBV7-2	CASSSRTSGIRKGTQYF	TGTGCCAGCAGCTCGCGGACTAGCGGGATAAGAAAGGGGACCCAGTACTTC
many	TRBJ1-1	NA	TRBV7-6	CASSLGGPGAEAFF	TGTGCCAGCAGCTTAGGGGGCCCAGGGGCTGAAGCTTTCTTT
NA	TRBJ2-1	TRBD2	TRBV4-1	CASSATLAGVSYSERFF	TGCGCCAGCAGCGCGACCCTAGCGGGAGTATCCTACAGTGAGCGGTTCTTC
NA	TRBJ1-5	NA	TRBV20-1	CSAVGSSNQPQHF	TGCAGTGCGGTGGGGTCTAGCAATCAGCCCCAGCATTTT
NA	TRBJ2-7	NA	TRBV15	CATSRAGPGAEQYF	TGTGCCACCAGCAGAGCGGGTCCCGGGGCCGAGCAGTACTTC
many	TRBJ2-5	NA	TRBV6-5	CASSYRETQYF	TGTGCCAGCAGTTATAGGGAGACCCAGTACTTC
many	TRBJ2-7	NA	TRBV20-1	CSARLSGYEQYF	TGCAGTGCTAGACTTAGCGGCTACGAGCAGTACTTC
many	TRBJ1-1	NA	TRBV6-4	CASSDRDWGNTEAFF	TGTGCCAGCAGTGACAGGGATTGGGGAAACACTGAAGCTTTCTTT
many	TRBJ1-1	TRBD1	TRBV28	CASSIGRGLEAFF	TGTGCCAGCAGTATCGGCAGGGGGCTTGAAGCTTTCTTT
many	TRBJ2-1	NA	TRBV11-3	CASSLASVNYNEQFF	TGTGCCAGCAGCTTAGCTAGCGTGAACTACAATGAGCAGTTCTTC